This is a list of T cell receptor beta chains from one sample in a study of molecular identifiers for immune sequencing clone quantification. TCRdb independently ran MiXCR on the PCR reads; one entry per CDR3 protein. The sample has nearly 650,000 distinct CDR3 sequences; approximately 24% are singletons. Sequenced material: naive CD8+ T cells from blood, with Jurkat cell RNA spiked in. The receptors were sampled from a human donor in good health. Some libraries in this study had Jurkat cell RNA spiked in. The conserved cysteine and the conserved F or W are not part of the CDR3 here.

TRBJ2-7,TRBV12-3/TRBV12-4,ASSFFGQGDGGEQY
TRBJ2-7,TRBV7-9,ASSSLRGEGYEQY
TRBJ2-1,TRBV3-1,ASSPSSGISSYNEQF
TRBJ2-7,TRBV28,ASSLGDHEQY
TRBJ2-1,TRBV7-9,ASSLVTAYNEQF
TRBJ2-5,TRBV9,AGTPGIIRVGGETQY
TRBJ2-1,TRBV5-1,ASSLAGTSGAYNEQF
TRBJ2-2,TRBV28,ASSIGIANTGELF
TRBJ2-5,TRBV7-6,ASIKGGSSRETQY
TRBJ2-2,TRBV3-1,ASSQGEDRTGWNTGELF
TRBJ2-2,TRBV6-1,ASSESWGGLYNTGELF
TRBJ2-1,TRBV4-1,ASSQDNGPLSSYNEQF
TRBJ1-2,TRBV30,AWSSPGQVYGYT
TRBJ2-7,TRBV20-1,SARDLGLLSYEQY
TRBJ2-3,TRBV7-9,ASRPGGVRDTQY
TRBJ1-5,TRBV3-1,ASSQDRGGLQPQH
TRBJ2-1,TRBV4-1,ASSRGLAGYNEQF
TRBJ1-1,TRBV20-1,SAREESGIGTEAF
TRBJ2-7,TRBV28,ASSFLLSYEQY
TRBJ2-1,TRBV6-1,ASSPWSGGSDYNEQF
TRBJ2-5,TRBV6-5,ASSYFGVFGETQY
TRBJ2-7,TRBV30,AWTGPPSYEQY
TRBJ2-5,TRBV11-2,ASSFDRYQETQY
TRBJ1-1,TRBV6-2/TRBV6-3,ASSSGPWGQS
TRBJ2-1,TRBV20-1,SAKGRTYLYNEQF
TRBJ1-2,TRBV6-2/TRBV6-3,ASSLPSNYGYT
TRBJ1-5,TRBV10-2,ASSEGTHYLGEPQH
TRBJ1-5,TRBV27,ASSSQGSYSNQPQH
TRBJ2-6,TRBV6-2/TRBV6-3,ASSYEAGANVLT
TRBJ2-7,TRBV27,ASSPSGAGTYEQY
TRBJ2-5,TRBV7-6,ASSLDFVQEPQY
TRBJ1-1,TRBV10-3,AISAFEMNTEAF
TRBJ1-4,TRBV20-1,SALHPLRAATNEKLF
TRBJ1-4,TRBV5-1,ASSLTGTPEEKLF
TRBJ2-3,TRBV19,ASSIGTLRGFDTQY
TRBJ1-1,TRBV4-3,ASSQDSVGNTEAF
TRBJ2-4,TRBV20-1,SAKRRENIQY
TRBJ2-2,TRBV9,ASSAGVLDGELF
TRBJ2-2,TRBV2,ACGQGGTGELF
TRBJ2-3,TRBV30,ASSPGQGATDTQY
TRBJ2-5,TRBV2,ASSEGHTWEETQY
TRBJ2-3,TRBV6-5,ASSYSNPSLVYTDTQY
TRBJ2-2,TRBV19,ASEGSAGELF
TRBJ2-5,TRBV9,ASSVEGGGWGETQY
TRBJ2-2,TRBV14,ASSQGLTALSTGELF
TRBJ2-7,TRBV6-6,ASSDITDGEQVYEQY
TRBJ2-7,TRBV20-1,SARDLSGGTNYEQY